The 21 T cell receptor beta chains below were found in one sample sequenced in a study of T cells after yellow fever vaccination. TCRdb analysed the 5' RACE reads with MiXCR anew, one entry per CDR3 protein. The sample lists 250,000 or so distinct CDR3 sequences; more than 3.5% were seen once. The input for sequencing was PBMCs, taken 15 days after the yellow fever booster vaccination. The receptors shown here come from a man aged 18-30 years who received the YFV17D yellow fever vaccine.

This clonotype was found many times. V and J are TRBV5-4 and TRBJ1-4; 11 nucleotides match TRBD1. Germline V lookup: CDR1 SGHNT, CDR2 YYREEE (reference sequence). This CDR3 region has 16 residues. J gave up 8 bases and V 2 bases, and 8 bases lay outside the gene matches. The CDR3 sequence is CASSLRPGTGGEKLFF. In DNA form, the CDR3 reads TGTGCCAGCAGCTTACGACCCGGGACAGGGGGAGAAAAACTGTTTTTT.

The sample holds many counts of this clonotype. V is TRBV15 and J is TRBJ1-2; D not resolved. Germline values: CDR1 LNHNV, CDR2 YYDKDF (reference sequence). V lost 3 bases and J lost 7, with 6 bases in between. The CDR3 covers 11 residues. CDR3 DNA sequence: TGTGCCACCAGCAGGGGCCCTGGCTACACCTTC. Translation gives CATSRGPGYTF.

This clonotype was seen ten or more times. This chain joins TRBV9 and TRBJ1-4; unclear D gene. CDR1 and CDR2 (germline): SGDLS, YYNGEE. The V gene lost 4 bases and the J gene lost 5 bases, with 18 bases spanning the gap. This CDR3 is built from 16 residues. The CDR3 loop reads CASSPSMGVINEKLFF. The DNA of the CDR3 is TGTGCCAGCAGCCCCTCGATGGGAGTCATAAATGAAAAACTGTTTTTT.

This clonotype appeared many times. The V gene is TRBV20-1, the J gene TRBJ2-1, with TRBD1 matching 8 bases. The CDR3 contains 16 residues. After removal of 3 bases from V and 8 bases from J, the junction contained 15 bases not matched to a gene. Germline CDR1 and CDR2: DFQATT and SNEGSKA (reference sequence). The CDR3 loop reads CSASTPGTGSHHEQFF. DNA of the CDR3: TGCAGTGCTAGCACTCCCGGGACAGGCTCGCATCATGAGCAGTTCTTC.

This clonotype was counted ten times or more. J is TRBJ2-1 and V is TRBV19, with D perhaps TRBD1 (6 bases). The germline V gene has CDR1 LNHDA and CDR2 SQIVND (reference sequence). The CDR3 runs to 15 residues. Trimming stripped 5 bases from V and 1 base from J, with 12 bases between. The CDR3 loop reads CASSVGAQSYNEQFF. CDR3 nucleotide sequence: TGTGCCAGTAGTGTGGGGGCTCAATCCTACAATGAGCAGTTCTTC. Combining the CDR3 with reference TRBV19 and TRBJ2-1 gives the whole variable domain DGGITQSPKYLFRKEGQNVTLSCEQNLNHDAMYWYRQDPGQGLRLIYYSQIVNDFQKGDIAEGYSVSREKKESFPLTVTSAQKNPTAFYLCASSVGAQSYNEQFFGPGTRLTVL.

This clonotype was observed at least ten times. CDR3 bases: TGTGCCAGCAGCACCGGGCAGGGGGCTGGCGGGGAGCTGTTTTTT. It specifies CASSTGQGAGGELFF. The V and J genes are TRBV12-3 or TRBV12-4 and TRBJ2-2, with TRBD1 matching over 8 bases. This CDR3 contains 15 residues. Unmatched junction bases numbered 10, after V lost 6 bases and J lost 7 bases.

This clonotype was seen many times. The chain is built from TRBV12-3 or TRBV12-4 and TRBJ1-2; 8 nucleotides match TRBD1. The CDR3 sequence is 13 residues long. V lost 5 bases, J lost 5 bases, and 4 bases stayed unmatched. The CDR3 bases are TGTGCCAGCAGTCCCGACAGGGGATATGGCTACACCTTC. It codes for CASSPDRGYGYTF.

There are many counts of this clonotype. The chain uses TRBV4-2 and TRBJ1-1, with TRBD1 matching 10 bases. CDR3 size: 17 residues. The germline CDR1 and CDR2 sequences are LGHNA and YNFKEQ. V lost 3 bases to trimming and J lost 3 bases; unmatched junction nucleotides: 10. The CDR3 protein is CASSHRGQGSVDTEAFF. CDR3 nucleotides: TGTGCCAGCAGCCATCGGGGACAGGGGTCGGTGGACACTGAAGCTTTCTTT.

There are many counts of this clonotype. This chain uses TRBV6-2 or TRBV6-3 with TRBJ1-6, with D possibly TRBD1 on 5 matching bases. Germline assignment: CDR1 MNHEY and CDR2 SVGEGT. The V gene lost 6 bases and the J gene lost 10 bases, with 16 bases spanning the gap. CDR3 length: 14 amino acids. This CDR3 is CASSSTAGASPLHF. CDR3 DNA sequence: TGTGCCAGCAGCTCGACAGCCGGCGCCTCACCCCTCCACTTT.

This clonotype has a count of ten or more. The CDR3, as DNA: TGTGCCAGCAGCGCGACGGGTACCTCCTATAATTCACCCCTCCACTTT. It codes for CASSATGTSYNSPLHF. J is TRBJ1-6 and V is TRBV9; D is ambiguous. The CDR3 consists of 16 residues. CDR1 is SGDLS, CDR2 YYNGEE, per germline. Trimming took off 3 bases at V and 0 bases at J, with 10 bases between the two ends. The variable domain in full, with the rest retrieved from reference TRBV9 and TRBJ1-6, is DSGVTQTPKHLITATGQRVTLRCSPRSGDLSVYWYQQSLDQGLQFLIQYYNGEERAKGNILERFSAQQFPDLHSELNLSSLELGDSALYFCASSATGTSYNSPLHFGNGTRLTVT.

This clonotype was observed a few times. The V call is TRBV12-3 or TRBV12-4, the J call TRBJ2-2; TRBD1 is a possible D gene (5 bases). The CDR3 extends over 14 amino acids. The germline V and J ends were trimmed by 4 bases and 0 bases, with 6 bases remaining between them. CDR3 nucleotides: TGTGCCAGCAGTTCACAGGCGAACACCGGGGAGCTGTTTTTT. This translates into CASSSQANTGELFF.

This clonotype was counted many times. The chain carries TRBV19 and TRBJ2-1, with D hard to call. Trimming removed 3 bases from V and 6 bases from J, with 12 bases in between. The CDR3 is made up of 14 amino acids. Germline V gene data show CDR1 as LNHDA and CDR2 as SQIVND (reference sequence). Written as DNA, the CDR3 is TGTGCCAGTAGTATGCGGCGTTATGGCAATGAGCAGTTCTTC. Residues: CASSMRRYGNEQFF.

This chain connects TRBV5-5 to TRBJ1-5, with 9 bases fitting TRBD1. The germline CDR1 and CDR2 sequences are SGHKS and YYEKEE (reference sequence). J was trimmed by 7 bases and V by 4 bases; bases with no gene match: 12. CDR3 length: 16 residues. CDR3: CASSGSAGTGRQPQHF. Here the CDR3 DNA reads TGTGCCAGCAGCGGTTCCGCCGGGACAGGGCGACAGCCCCAGCATTTT. Variable domain in full (rest from reference TRBV5-5 and TRBJ1-5): DAGVTQSPTHLIKTRGQQVTLRCSPISGHKSVSWYQQVLGQGPQFIFQYYEKEERGRGNFPDRFSARQFPNYSSELNVNALLLGDSALYLCASSGSAGTGRQPQHFGDGTRLSIL.

Ten or more counts support this clonotype. This rearrangement joins TRBV12-3 or TRBV12-4 to TRBJ1-1, with D perhaps TRBD1 (6 bases). The CDR3 consists of 14 residues. V was cut by 7 bases and J by 1 base, with 13 bases left in between. The CDR3 DNA reads TGTGCCAGCACCCTACGGGGGCAGAACACTGAAGCTTTCTTT. Translating it yields CASTLRGQNTEAFF.

This clonotype was recorded many times. Written as DNA, the CDR3 is TGCGCCAGCAGCCAGTATCCGGGACAGGGGTTTAATTACGCCGGGGAGCTGTTTTTT. This codes for CASSQYPGQGFNYAGELFF. The chain joins TRBV4-3 to TRBJ2-2; TRBD1 matches 10 bases. The CDR3 has 19 amino acids. V was clipped by 3 bases and J by 6 bases; unmatched bases: 16. Germline values: CDR1 LGHNA, CDR2 YSLEER.

This clonotype was recorded many times. This chain joins TRBV5-1 and TRBJ2-2; no reliable D call. This CDR3 spans 15 amino acids. Germline V gives CDR1 SGHRS, CDR2 YFSETQ. V was trimmed by 2 bases and J by 4 bases, leaving 12 bases between them. Here the CDR3 reads CASSFTSVSTGELFF. The DNA of the CDR3 is TGCGCCAGCAGCTTTACCTCAGTCTCCACCGGGGAGCTGTTTTTT.

This clonotype was recorded a few times. The V call is TRBV5-1, the J call TRBJ1-1; maybe TRBD1 (5 bases). V gave up 2 bases and J gave up 2 bases, with 13 bases separating them. Germline V gene data show CDR1 as SGHRS and CDR2 as YFSETQ. The CDR3 loop spans 15 amino acids. CDR3 region: CASSFEGRFNTEAFF. CDR3 sequence (DNA): TGCGCCAGCAGCTTCGAGGGGCGGTTCAACACTGAAGCTTTCTTT.

This clonotype showed up many times. At one of its ends the junction is not consistent with the germline gene, which may arise from a read error. The V call is TRBV3-1, the J call TRBJ2-5; TRBD2 is a possible D gene (5 bases). Per germline, CDR1 LGHDT and CDR2 YNNKEL (reference sequence). The CDR3 covers 14 residues. The CDR3 region is CASSQAGKGETRYF. In DNA, the CDR3 is TGTGCCAGCAGCCAGGCCGGAAAGGGAGAGACCCGGTACTTC.

This clonotype showed up many times. The chain carries TRBV20-1 and TRBJ1-2; TRBD1 agrees at 11 bases. Trimming took 6 bases from V and 2 from J; bases not matched to a gene: 11. Germline V gives CDR1 DFQATT, CDR2 SNEGSKA (reference sequence). CDR3 length: 16 amino acids. The CDR3 spells CSATPGTGGPNYGYTF. The CDR3, as DNA: TGCAGTGCCACCCCCGGGACAGGGGGACCAAACTATGGCTACACCTTC.

This clonotype was recorded at least ten times. The chain links TRBV27 to TRBJ2-1; 11 nucleotides align to TRBD2. Germline CDR1 reads MNHEY; CDR2 reads SMNVEV (reference sequence). CDR3 size: 16 residues. Trimming removed 6 bases from V and 4 bases from J; junction bases left unmatched: 8. CDR3 loop: CASRPTGTSGYNEQFF. CDR3 coding DNA: TGTGCCAGCAGACCCACCGGGACTAGCGGTTACAATGAGCAGTTCTTC.

In its sample, this clonotype was seen many times. The V call is TRBV3-1, the J call TRBJ2-7, with D unclear. CDR1 is LGHDT, CDR2 YNNKEL, per germline (reference sequence). There are 14 residues in the CDR3. V lost 1 base, J lost 6 bases, and 13 bases lay in between. The CDR3 spells CASSQGGSFGEQYV. As DNA, the CDR3 is TGTGCCAGCAGCCAAGGTGGTTCTTTTGGCGAGCAGTACGTC.